These 12 T cell receptor beta chains share one sample of origin, sequenced in a study of blood T cell repertoires in COVID-19. TCRdb's table, derived via immunoSEQ multiplex PCR, lists solely in-frame clones and lacks some. The table records over 65,000 clones, 75% to 90% of them present only once. Material for sequencing was peripheral blood. These receptors were collected from a man aged 45-65 years with active or convalescent COVID-19.

The J gene is TRBJ1-1, the V gene TRBV19, with TRBD1 as a possible D gene (5 bases). V lost 9 bases and J lost 3, with 17 bases in between. The CDR3 spans 14 residues. The V gene's germline CDR1 is LNHDA and CDR2 SQIVND (reference sequence). The CDR3 DNA follows: TGTGCCAGCACCATGGGGGGGATGGACACTGAAGCTTTCTTT. Translation gives CASTMGGMDTEAFF.

This chain joins TRBV6-5 and TRBJ2-7, with 9 bases aligning to TRBD2. The CDR3 has 14 residues. Germline V gene lookup returns CDR1 MNHEY and CDR2 SVGAGI. V gave up 2 bases and J gave up 7 bases; unmatched junction bases: 6. DNA of the CDR3: TGTGCCAGCAGTTACGTAGCGGGAGCGTCTGAGCAGTACTTC. Translated: CASSYVAGASEQYF.

The chain combines TRBV9 with TRBJ2-3, with 11 bases lining up with TRBD1. Germline CDR1 reads SGDLS; CDR2 reads YYNGEE. CDR3 length equals 15 residues. V lost 3 bases, J lost 4 bases, and 4 bases stayed unmatched. The CDR3 here is CASSDRTGGADTQYF. Written as DNA, the CDR3 is TGTGCCAGCAGCGACAGGACAGGGGGCGCAGATACGCAGTATTTT. Full variable domain (outside the CDR3, taken from reference TRBV9 and TRBJ2-3): DSGVTQTPKHLITATGQRVTLRCSPRSGDLSVYWYQQSLDQGLQFLIQYYNGEERAKGNILERFSAQQFPDLHSELNLSSLELGDSALYFCASSDRTGGADTQYFGPGTRLTVL.

This rearrangement joins TRBV28 to TRBJ1-2; 7 bases map to TRBD1. J was trimmed by 7 bases and V by 6 bases; bases with no gene match: 14. The CDR3 contains 15 residues. The V gene's germline CDR1 is MDHEN and CDR2 SYDVKM. The CDR3 DNA sequence: TGTGCCAGCAGATCCCCGGACAGGAGTGGGCTTGGCTACACCTTC. Amino acid sequence: CASRSPDRSGLGYTF.

The rearrangement links TRBV19 to TRBJ2-1, with D possibly matching TRBD2 (6 bases). The length of the CDR3 is 18 residues. The V end lost 5 bases, the J end lost 0 bases, and 20 bases lay between the germline ends. Per germline, CDR1 LNHDA and CDR2 SQIVND (reference sequence). The CDR3 DNA follows: TGTGCCAGTAGTCCATCCCGAAGCCGGGGACTCTCCTACAATGAGCAGTTCTTC. It encodes CASSPSRSRGLSYNEQFF. The full variable domain, its missing parts supplied by reference TRBV19 and TRBJ2-1, is DGGITQSPKYLFRKEGQNVTLSCEQNLNHDAMYWYRQDPGQGLRLIYYSQIVNDFQKGDIAEGYSVSREKKESFPLTVTSAQKNPTAFYLCASSPSRSRGLSYNEQFFGPGTRLTVL.

The J gene is TRBJ2-1, the V gene TRBV6-1; D ambiguous. Trimming removed 3 bases from V and 6 bases from J, with 9 bases in between. Germline CDR1 MNHNS, CDR2 SASEGT. The CDR3 spans 13 residues. The CDR3 is CASSDEIFNEQFF. Here the CDR3 DNA reads TGTGCCAGCAGTGACGAGATTTTCAATGAGCAGTTCTTC.

The chain employs TRBV24-1 and TRBJ2-2; D call uncertain. The CDR3 is 12 residues long. CDR1 is KGHDR and CDR2 is SFDVKD in the germline V gene. The V gene lost 4 bases and the J gene lost 8 bases, with 7 bases spanning the gap. Here the CDR3 reads CATSESSGELFF. CDR3 sequence (DNA): TGTGCCACCAGTGAGAGTTCAGGGGAGCTGTTTTTT.

CDR3 nucleotides: TGCGCCAGCAGCCAAGATAGGGGACAACCCTACGAGCAGTACTTC. Its protein is CASSQDRGQPYEQYF. This chain connects TRBV4-1 to TRBJ2-7, with D possibly TRBD1 on 6 matching bases. The ends were cut back, 0 bases at V and 2 bases at J, with 11 bases in the middle. Germline CDR1 is MGHRA and CDR2 is YSYEKL. The CDR3 is 15 amino acids.

This chain links TRBV5-1 with TRBJ2-3; 7 bases agree with TRBD1. CDR1 and CDR2 (germline): SGHRS, YFSETQ. CDR3 size: 16 residues. J was trimmed by 2 bases and V by 3 bases; bases with no gene match: 9. CDR3 sequence reads: CASSWIGTDLTDTQYF. The DNA for the CDR3 is TGCGCCAGCAGCTGGATCGGGACAGATCTCACAGATACGCAGTATTTT.

CDR3 in DNA: TGCGCCAGCGAGAGCGGGGGGGCTACAGATACGCAGTATTTT. Protein product: CASESGGATDTQYF. V gene TRBV4-1 combines with J gene TRBJ2-3, with 10 bases that match TRBD2. The CDR3 is 14 residues long. The trim removed 8 bases at V and 3 bases at J, leaving 5 bases unmatched. Germline V gene sequence: CDR1 MGHRA, CDR2 YSYEKL.

This clone was observed a few times. V usage is TRBV7-9 and J usage is TRBJ1-1; D unresolved. From germline, CDR1 is SEHNR and CDR2 FQNEAQ (reference sequence). The CDR3 has 13 residues. Trimming left V 5 bases short and J 2 bases short, with 9 bases between. CDR3 residues: CASSPVENTEAFF. The CDR3 nucleotides are TGTGCCAGCAGCCCCGTAGAAAACACTGAAGCTTTCTTT.

This chain joins TRBV24-1 and TRBJ2-3; D is perhaps TRBD2 (5 bases). This CDR3 comprises 13 residues. Looked up from germline, CDR1 is KGHDR and CDR2 is SFDVKD. Between the trimmed V and J ends, which lost 6 bases and 1 base, there was a span of 7 bases. The DNA of the CDR3 is TGTGCCACCAGTTTTAGCGGCACAGATACGCAGTATTTT. Protein sequence: CATSFSGTDTQYF.